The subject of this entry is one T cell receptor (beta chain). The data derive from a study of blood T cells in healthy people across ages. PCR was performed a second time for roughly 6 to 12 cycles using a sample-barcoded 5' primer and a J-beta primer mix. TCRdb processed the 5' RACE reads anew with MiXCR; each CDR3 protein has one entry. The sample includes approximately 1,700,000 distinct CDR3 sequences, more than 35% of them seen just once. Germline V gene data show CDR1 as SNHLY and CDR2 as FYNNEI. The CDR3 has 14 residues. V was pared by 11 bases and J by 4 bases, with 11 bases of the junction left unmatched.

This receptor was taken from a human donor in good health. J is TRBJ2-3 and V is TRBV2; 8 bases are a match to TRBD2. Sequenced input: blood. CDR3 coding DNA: TGTGCCGAAAGGCTACTAGCGGACCCAGATACGCAGTATTTT. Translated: CAERLLADPDTQYF.